This T cell receptor beta chain was profiled in a study of T cell responses to AZD1222 COVID-19 vaccine. Regarding the study as a whole: The study reported that nearly half of spike-specific TCRs target unmutated variant regions. Females outnumbered males among donors, who were mostly white British; clonal diversity was possibly underestimated. Repertoires were obtained solely post-peak T cell response.

Recipients boosted at about 4 weeks or about 12 weeks are pooled. CDR3 length: 11 amino acids. The V gene lost 8 bases and the J gene lost 5 bases, with 9 bases spanning the gap. Germline V lookup: CDR1 ENHRY, CDR2 SYGVKD. The table came from immunoSEQ multiplex PCR; TCRdb's copy has only in-frame clones and leaves some out. The sample consists of about 140,000 clones, about 90% of them appearing once. About this clone: The antigen remains undetermined.

The specimen comprised peripheral blood, sampled 28 days after the second AZD1222 dose. V gene TRBV10-3 combines with J gene TRBJ2-5; D possibly corresponds to TRBD1 (6 bases). The clonotype comes from an adult who received the AZD1222 COVID-19 vaccine. As DNA, the CDR3 is TGTGCCATCGGCCAGGGGGAGACCCAGTACTTC. Encoded protein: CAIGQGETQYF.